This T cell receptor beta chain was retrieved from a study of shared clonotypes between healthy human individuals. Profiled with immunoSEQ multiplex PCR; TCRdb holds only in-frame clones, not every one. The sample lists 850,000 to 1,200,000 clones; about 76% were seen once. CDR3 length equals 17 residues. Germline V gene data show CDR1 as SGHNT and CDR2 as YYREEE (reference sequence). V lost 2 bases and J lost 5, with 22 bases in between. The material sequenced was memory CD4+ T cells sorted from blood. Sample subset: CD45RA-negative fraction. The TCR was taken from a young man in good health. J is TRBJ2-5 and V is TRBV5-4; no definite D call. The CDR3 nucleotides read TGTGCCAGCAGCTTAAGTGAAGGGTATCTAGTTCGGGAGACCCAGTACTTC. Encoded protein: CASSLSEGYLVRETQYF. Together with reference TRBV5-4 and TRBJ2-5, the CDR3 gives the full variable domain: ETGVTQSPTHLIKTRGQQVTLRCSSQSGHNTVSWYQQALGQGPQFIFQYYREEENGRGNFPPRFSGLQFPNYSSELNVNALELDDSALYLCASSLSEGYLVRETQYFGPGTRLLVL.